This entry lists 14 T cell receptor beta chains sequenced from one sample in a study of T cells in women clearing cervical HPV infection. Clones were sequenced by immunoSEQ multiplex PCR, and TCRdb holds only the in-frame ones, with some missing. This sample's table reports about 23,000 clones. Sequencing was done on a sample of blood buffy coat. The receptors shown here come from a woman between 18 and 75 years old with a cervical HPV16 infection that either progressed to CIN3+ or cleared (not recorded which).

On this clone: The read ends 3 residues shy of where the CDR3 ends; the end is completed using the germline J gene. The rearrangement links TRBV6-2 or TRBV6-3 to TRBJ1-2; D remains ambiguous. Germline loops: CDR1 MNHEY, CDR2 SVGEGT. This CDR3 comprises 13 residues. The CDR3 protein is CASSIRGVDDYTF. Partial CDR3 DNA: TGTGCCAGCAGCATACGGGGAGTGGACGAC.

About this clone: The read terminates 3 residues ahead of where the CDR3 ends, so the germline J gene completes it. The rearrangement links TRBV5-5 to TRBJ2-7; 11 bases agree with TRBD1. Germline lookup yields CDR1 SGHKS and CDR2 YYEKEE (reference sequence). The J segment lost 4 bases and the V segment lost 5 bases, leaving 5 bases of the junction unmatched. The CDR3 covers 14 residues. CDR3 sequence: CASSIWDRGYEQYF. The part of the CDR3 DNA that was read is TGTGCCAGCAGTATTTGGGACAGGGGGTACGAG.

Comments on this clone: With the read ending 3 residues before the CDR3 end, the germline J gene is used to fill in that end. This chain uses TRBV20-1 with TRBJ2-7; 7 nucleotides match TRBD2. Looked up from germline, CDR1 is DFQATT and CDR2 is SNEGSKA (reference sequence). V was pared by 0 bases and J by 3 bases, with 8 bases of the junction left unmatched. There are 15 residues in the CDR3. The part of the CDR3 DNA that was read is TGCAGTGCTAGAGATAGCCTAGCGGACCACTACGAG. Translation gives CSARDSLADHYE. The whole CDR3 sequence reads CSARDSLADHYEQYF.

Regarding this clone: The read gets to within 3 residues of the CDR3 end, and the germline J gene fills in the rest. This chain links TRBV11-3 with TRBJ1-1; D remains unclear. CDR1 is SGHNT and CDR2 is YENEEA in the germline V gene. This CDR3 spans 8 amino acids. CDR3 DNA, as far as it was read: TGTGCCAGGCTCGGA. It specifies CARLG. In full, the CDR3 is CARLGAFF.

Incomplete CDR3 DNA: TGTGCCAGTAGGAATGAGGCAGTAAATAATTCACCC. This codes for CASRNEAVNNSP. The entire CDR3 is CASRNEAVNNSPLHF. The V gene is TRBV19, the J gene TRBJ1-6; D remains unclear. The CDR3 end falls 3 residues outside the read, so it is completed with the germline J gene. The germline V and J ends were trimmed by 6 bases and 5 bases, with 14 bases remaining between them. The CDR3 runs to 15 residues. CDR1 is LNHDA and CDR2 is SQIVND in the germline V gene (reference sequence).

This clone is medium-sized by frequency. The read is 3 residues too short to cover the CDR3 end, so that end is filled in from the germline J gene. This rearrangement joins TRBV18 to TRBJ1-5; maybe TRBD1 (5 bases). Germline V gene sequence: CDR1 KGHSH, CDR2 LQKENI. V lost 5 bases to trimming and J lost 5 bases, with 10 bases between them. This CDR3 has 13 amino acids. This CDR3 reads CASSGGEDQPQHF. The CDR3 DNA, read in part, is TGTGCCAGCTCAGGGGGGGAGGATCAGCCC.

Points on this clone: The read finishes 3 residues shy of the CDR3 end, and the germline J gene is used to complete it. V and J are TRBV5-1 and TRBJ1-1; D perhaps matches TRBD1 (6 bases). The CDR3 totals 15 residues. Per germline, CDR1 SGHRS and CDR2 YFSETQ. Trimming took 0 bases from V and 5 from J, leaving 14 bases between them. The CDR3 loop is CASSLDLGQGTEAFF. CDR3 DNA (partial): TGCGCCAGCAGCTTGGATTTGGGGCAGGGGACTGAA.

With respect to this clone: The CDR3 end lies 3 residues beyond the end of the read and is filled in from the germline J gene. The chain links TRBV20-1 to TRBJ2-3, with 15 bases lining up with TRBD2. Germline V lookup: CDR1 DFQATT, CDR2 SNEGSKA (reference sequence). V dropped 0 bases and J dropped 7; count of bases not matched to a gene: 5. This CDR3 is 16 amino acids long. CDR3: CSAREGLAGGTYTQYF. The covered CDR3 bases are TGCAGTGCTAGAGAGGGACTAGCGGGGGGAACGTATACG.

Comment on this clone: The DNA ends 3 residues before the CDR3 does, and the rest of the CDR3 is filled in from the germline J gene. This rearrangement joins TRBV6-2 or TRBV6-3 to TRBJ1-2, with 8 bases fitting TRBD1. CDR3 length: 14 amino acids. V lost 6 bases, J lost 6 bases, and 9 bases stayed unmatched. Germline loops: CDR1 MNHEY, CDR2 SVGEGT. The covered CDR3 bases are TGTGCCAGCAGGCAACCGGGACAGGCGGATGGC. Translated: CASRQPGQADG. The whole CDR3 reads CASRQPGQADGYTF.

A word on this clone: The sequenced fragment ends 3 residues before the CDR3 boundary, so the rest is inferred from the germline J gene. The rearrangement joins TRBV20-1 to TRBJ2-3; 7 bases line up with TRBD2. Germline assignment: CDR1 DFQATT and CDR2 SNEGSKA (reference sequence). V lost 5 bases, J lost 5 bases, and 10 bases stayed unmatched. This CDR3 comprises 14 residues. Partial CDR3 DNA: TGCAGTGCTGGACTAAGCGGGGAAGGAGATACG. Residues: CSAGLSGEGDT. From start to end, the CDR3 is CSAGLSGEGDTQYF.

For this clone: The read falls 3 residues short of the CDR3 end, and the missing part is taken from the germline J gene. The chain combines TRBV5-1 with TRBJ2-2; the D is unclear. CDR3 size: 14 residues. Germline-derived CDR1 and CDR2 are SGHRS and YFSETQ. The sequenced CDR3 bases are TGCGCCAGCAGCCCCCGAGAGGCGGCTGAAAAG. Amino acid sequence: CASSPREAAEK. The whole CDR3 sequence reads CASSPREAAEKLFF.

Comment on this clone: The observed sequence ends 3 residues before the CDR3 terminus, with the missing tail filled in from the germline J gene. This chain uses TRBV6-2 or TRBV6-3 with TRBJ1-5, with 12 bases aligning to TRBD1. Unmatched junction bases numbered 4, after V lost 4 bases and J lost 6 bases. This CDR3 region has 15 residues. CDR1 is MNHEY and CDR2 is SVGEGT in the germline V gene. This chain's CDR3 is CASSSGTGGRQPQHF. CDR3 bases read: TGTGCCAGCAGTTCCGGGACAGGGGGCCGTCAGCCC.

With respect to this clone: The CDR3 extends 3 residues past the end of the read, so its final part is completed from the germline J gene. This rearrangement joins TRBV7-2 to TRBJ2-2, with D maybe TRBD1 (6 bases). The germline CDR1 and CDR2 sequences are SGHTA and FQGNSA. The CDR3 is made up of 15 amino acids. The covered CDR3 bases are TGTGCCAGCAGCTTATCGTACAGGGAAAATGAAAAG. It translates to CASSLSYRENEK. The whole CDR3 reads CASSLSYRENEKLFF.

A note on this clone: The read stops 3 residues short of the end of the CDR3; the missing end is completed from the germline J gene. The rearrangement uses TRBV5-6 and TRBJ1-6, with a possible D match to TRBD1 (5 bases). The V gene's germline CDR1 is SGHDT and CDR2 YYEEEE. The CDR3 spans 13 residues. V lost 4 bases, J lost 9 bases, and 11 bases lay in between. CDR3 protein: CASSVGESSPLHF. The sequenced CDR3 bases are TGTGCCAGCAGCGTAGGGGAAAGTTCACCC.